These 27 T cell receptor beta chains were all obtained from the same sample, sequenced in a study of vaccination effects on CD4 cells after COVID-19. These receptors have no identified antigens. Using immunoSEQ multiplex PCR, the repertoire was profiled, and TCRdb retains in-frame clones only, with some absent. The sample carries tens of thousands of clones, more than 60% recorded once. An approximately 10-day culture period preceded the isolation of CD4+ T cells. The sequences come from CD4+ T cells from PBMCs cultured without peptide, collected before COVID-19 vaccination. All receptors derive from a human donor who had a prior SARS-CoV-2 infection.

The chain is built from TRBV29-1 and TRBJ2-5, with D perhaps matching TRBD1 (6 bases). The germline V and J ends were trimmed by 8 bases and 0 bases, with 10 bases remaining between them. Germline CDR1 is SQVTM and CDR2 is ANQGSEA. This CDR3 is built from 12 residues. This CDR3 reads CSINRDQETQYF. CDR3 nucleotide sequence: TGCAGCATCAACAGGGACCAAGAGACCCAGTACTTC.

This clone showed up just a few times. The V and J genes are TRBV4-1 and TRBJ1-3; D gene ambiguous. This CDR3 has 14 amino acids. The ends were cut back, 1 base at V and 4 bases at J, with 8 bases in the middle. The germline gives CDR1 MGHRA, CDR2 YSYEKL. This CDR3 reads CASSQVSRGNTIYF. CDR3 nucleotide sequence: TGCGCCAGCAGCCAAGTTTCTCGGGGAAACACCATATATTTT.

In DNA form, the CDR3 reads TGTGCCAGTAGTATCGGGCCAAATCGGGCTAGCGGGAGCCCCCCTGAGCAGTTCTTC. It translates to CASSIGPNRASGSPPEQFF. The chain employs TRBV19 and TRBJ2-1; 10 bases fit TRBD2. The CDR3 totals 19 residues. The V and J ends lost 3 bases and 9 bases, in that order; junction bases with no gene match: 20. Looked up from germline, CDR1 is LNHDA and CDR2 is SQIVND (reference sequence).

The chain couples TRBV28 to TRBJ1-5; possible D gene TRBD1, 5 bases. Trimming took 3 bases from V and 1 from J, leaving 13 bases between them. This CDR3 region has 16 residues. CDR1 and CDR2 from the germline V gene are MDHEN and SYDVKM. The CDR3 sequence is CASSLGPGSSNQPQHF. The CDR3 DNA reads TGTGCCAGCAGTTTGGGGCCGGGGTCCAGCAATCAGCCCCAGCATTTT.

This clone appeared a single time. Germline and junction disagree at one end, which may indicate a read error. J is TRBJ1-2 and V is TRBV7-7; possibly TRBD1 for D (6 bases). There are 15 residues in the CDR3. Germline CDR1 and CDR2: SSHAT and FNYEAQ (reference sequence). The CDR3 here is CASSPLPQGNYGYTF. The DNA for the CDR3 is TGTGCTAGCAGCCCCCTCCCCCAGGGGAACTATGGCTACACCTTC.

This CDR3 reads CSVGVRADTNYGYTF. Here the CDR3 DNA reads TGCAGCGTTGGTGTCAGGGCCGATACTAACTATGGCTACACCTTC. The V call is TRBV29-1, the J call TRBJ1-2, with a possible D match to TRBD1 (5 bases). The CDR3 runs to 15 residues. V was shortened by 4 bases and J by 0 bases, with 15 bases between the two germline ends. Germline V gene sequence: CDR1 SQVTM, CDR2 ANQGSEA.

The CDR3: CASSHTGAPRNEQFF. In nucleotides, the CDR3 is TGTGCCAGCAGCCATACAGGGGCCCCTCGCAATGAGCAGTTCTTC. The J gene is TRBJ2-1, the V gene TRBV7-9, with 7 bases identical to TRBD1. The CDR3 consists of 15 residues. The V gene end was trimmed by 5 bases and the J gene end by 6 bases; junction bases not matched to a gene: 10. Germline loops: CDR1 SEHNR, CDR2 FQNEAQ (reference sequence).

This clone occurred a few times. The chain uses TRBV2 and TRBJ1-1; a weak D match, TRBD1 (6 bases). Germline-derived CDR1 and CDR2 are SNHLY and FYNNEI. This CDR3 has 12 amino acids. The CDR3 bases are TGTGCAAGTTACAGGGTAGGGACTGAAGCTTTCTTT. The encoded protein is CASYRVGTEAFF.

CDR3 nucleotide sequence: TGTGCCAGCCACAGGGAAGCTGGAAACACCATATATTTT. It specifies CASHREAGNTIYF. This chain joins TRBV2 and TRBJ1-3; perhaps TRBD1 as D (6 bases). This CDR3 has 13 amino acids. Trimming left V 8 bases short and J 2 bases short, with 10 bases between. Germline V gene data show CDR1 as SNHLY and CDR2 as FYNNEI.

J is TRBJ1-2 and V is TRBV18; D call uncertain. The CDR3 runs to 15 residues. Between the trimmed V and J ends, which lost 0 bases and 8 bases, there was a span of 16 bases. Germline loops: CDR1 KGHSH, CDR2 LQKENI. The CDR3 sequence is CASSPPTLPGQGYTF. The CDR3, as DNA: TGTGCCAGCTCACCACCGACACTTCCCGGCCAGGGCTACACCTTC.

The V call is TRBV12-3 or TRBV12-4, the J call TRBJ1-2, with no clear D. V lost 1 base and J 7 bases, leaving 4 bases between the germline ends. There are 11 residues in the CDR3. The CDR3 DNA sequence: TGTGCCAGCAGTTTAGGCGCTGGCTACACCTTC. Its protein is CASSLGAGYTF.

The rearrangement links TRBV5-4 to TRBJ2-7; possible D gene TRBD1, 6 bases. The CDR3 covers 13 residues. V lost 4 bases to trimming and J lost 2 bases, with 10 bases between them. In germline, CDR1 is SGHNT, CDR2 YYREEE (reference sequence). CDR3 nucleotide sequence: TGTGCCAGCAGCAACCGGGACACCTACGAGCAGTACTTC. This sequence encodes CASSNRDTYEQYF.

This CDR3 is CATSGPTDTQYF. In nucleotides, the CDR3 is TGTGCCACCAGTGGACCCACAGATACGCAGTATTTT. The gene calls are TRBV24-1 and TRBJ2-3; D is unclear. Germline V gene data show CDR1 as KGHDR and CDR2 as SFDVKD. Trimming removed 5 bases at V and 2 bases at J, with 4 bases between. The CDR3 runs to 12 residues.

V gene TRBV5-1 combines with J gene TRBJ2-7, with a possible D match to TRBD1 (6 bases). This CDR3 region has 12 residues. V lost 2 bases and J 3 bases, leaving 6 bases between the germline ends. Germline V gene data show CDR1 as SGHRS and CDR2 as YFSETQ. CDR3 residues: CASSLGGYEQYF. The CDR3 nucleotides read TGCGCCAGCAGCTTAGGGGGCTACGAGCAGTACTTC.

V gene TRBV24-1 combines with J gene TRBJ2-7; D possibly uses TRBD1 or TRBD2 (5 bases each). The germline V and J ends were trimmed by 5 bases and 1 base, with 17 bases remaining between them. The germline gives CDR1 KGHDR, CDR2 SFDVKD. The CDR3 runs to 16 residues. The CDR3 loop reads CATSGDGTALSYEQYF. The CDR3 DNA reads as TGTGCCACCAGTGGGGACGGGACGGCTTTATCCTACGAGCAGTACTTC.

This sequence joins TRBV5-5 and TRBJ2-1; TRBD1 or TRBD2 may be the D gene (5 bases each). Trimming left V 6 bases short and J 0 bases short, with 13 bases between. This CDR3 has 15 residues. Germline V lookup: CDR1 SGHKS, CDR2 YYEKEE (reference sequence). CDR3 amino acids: CASTQVGDSYNEQFF. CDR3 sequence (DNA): TGTGCCAGCACACAAGTGGGGGACTCCTACAATGAGCAGTTCTTC.

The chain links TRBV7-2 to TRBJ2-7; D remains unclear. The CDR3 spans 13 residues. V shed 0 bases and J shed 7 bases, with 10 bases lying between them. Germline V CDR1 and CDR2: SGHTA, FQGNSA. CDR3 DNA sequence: TGTGCCAGCAGCTTAGCGCGGCAGTGGGAGCAGTACTTC. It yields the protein CASSLARQWEQYF.

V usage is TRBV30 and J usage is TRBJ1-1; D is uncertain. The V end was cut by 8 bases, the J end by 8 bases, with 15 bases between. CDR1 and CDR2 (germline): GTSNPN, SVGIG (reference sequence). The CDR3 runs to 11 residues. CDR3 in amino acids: CARLEWSEAFF. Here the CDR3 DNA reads TGTGCCCGCCTGGAGTGGTCCGAAGCTTTCTTT.

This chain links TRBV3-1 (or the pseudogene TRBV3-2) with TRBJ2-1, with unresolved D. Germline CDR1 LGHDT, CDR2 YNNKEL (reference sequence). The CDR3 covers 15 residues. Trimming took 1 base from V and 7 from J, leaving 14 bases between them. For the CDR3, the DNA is TGTGCCAGCAGCCAAGTTCGTATAGGGTTGAATGAGCAGTTCTTC. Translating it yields CASSQVRIGLNEQFF.

CDR3 sequence reads: CASSESAGVRNTEAFF. CDR3 bases: TGTGCCAGCAGTGAATCGGCAGGGGTTCGGAACACTGAAGCTTTCTTT. This chain links TRBV6-1 with TRBJ1-1; weak D call: TRBD1 (6 bases). Deletions cut 2 bases from V and 1 base from J, with 14 bases between. This CDR3 contains 16 residues. The germline gives CDR1 MNHNS, CDR2 SASEGT.

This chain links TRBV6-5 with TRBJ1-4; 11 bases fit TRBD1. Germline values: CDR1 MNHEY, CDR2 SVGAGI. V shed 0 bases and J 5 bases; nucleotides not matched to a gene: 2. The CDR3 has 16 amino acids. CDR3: CASSYSDRGPNEKLFF. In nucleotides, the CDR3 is TGTGCCAGCAGTTACTCGGACAGGGGGCCCAATGAAAAACTGTTTTTT.

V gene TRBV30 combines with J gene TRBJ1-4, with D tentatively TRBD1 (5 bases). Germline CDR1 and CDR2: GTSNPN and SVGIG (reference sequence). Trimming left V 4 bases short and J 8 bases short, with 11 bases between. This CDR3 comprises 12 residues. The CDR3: CAWNQGWEKLFF. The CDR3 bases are TGTGCCTGGAATCAGGGTTGGGAAAAACTGTTTTTT.

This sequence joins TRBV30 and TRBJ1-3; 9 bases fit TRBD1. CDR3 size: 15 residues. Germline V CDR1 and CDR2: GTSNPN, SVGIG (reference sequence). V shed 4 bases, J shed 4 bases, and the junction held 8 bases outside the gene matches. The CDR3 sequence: CAWTLQGAQGNTIYF. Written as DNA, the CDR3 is TGTGCCTGGACACTACAGGGGGCGCAAGGAAACACCATATATTTT.

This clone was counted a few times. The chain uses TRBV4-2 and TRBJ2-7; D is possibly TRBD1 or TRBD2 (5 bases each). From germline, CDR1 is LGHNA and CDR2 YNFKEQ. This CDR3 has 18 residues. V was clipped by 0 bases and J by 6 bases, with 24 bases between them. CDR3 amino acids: CASSQDAVRGLEDREQYF. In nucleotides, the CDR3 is TGTGCCAGCAGCCAAGATGCTGTACGGGGCCTAGAAGATCGCGAGCAGTACTTC.

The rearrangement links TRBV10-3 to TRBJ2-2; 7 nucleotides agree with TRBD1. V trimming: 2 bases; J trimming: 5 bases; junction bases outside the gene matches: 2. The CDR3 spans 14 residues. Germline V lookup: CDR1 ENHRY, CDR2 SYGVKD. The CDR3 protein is CAISEVQGTGELFF. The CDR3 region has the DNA TGTGCCATCAGTGAGGTACAGGGGACCGGGGAGCTGTTTTTT.

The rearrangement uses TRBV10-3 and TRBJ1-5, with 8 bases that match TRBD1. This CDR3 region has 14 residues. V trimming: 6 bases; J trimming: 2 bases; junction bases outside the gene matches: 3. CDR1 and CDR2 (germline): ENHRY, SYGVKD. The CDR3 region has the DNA TGTGCCATCAGGGAGGACAGGGGCAATCAGCCCCAGCATTTT. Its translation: CAIREDRGNQPQHF.

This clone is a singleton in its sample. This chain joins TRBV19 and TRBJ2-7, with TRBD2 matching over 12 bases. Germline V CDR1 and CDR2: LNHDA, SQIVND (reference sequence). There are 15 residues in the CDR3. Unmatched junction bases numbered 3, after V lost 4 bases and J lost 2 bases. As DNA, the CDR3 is TGTGCCAGTAGTACCAGACTAGCGGGGGCCTACGAGCAGTACTTC. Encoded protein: CASSTRLAGAYEQYF.